A single TCR beta chain is shown here with its context. Antigen: not known. The data originate from a study of cytomegalovirus exposure and HLA in healthy donors. Overall study: As an earlier analysis found, some 180 million T cells yielded 117 million unique TCR beta sequences. Study-wide results and caveats: Investigators reported 164 TCR beta chains as tied to cytomegalovirus. In an earlier analysis, in roughly 580 donors, most V segments appeared productive either ~87% or ~30% of the time. TCR beta sequences reportedly predicted most subjects' HLA-A and HLA-B alleles accurately.

Germline CDR1 SEHNR, CDR2 FQNEAQ (reference sequence). With 5 bases removed from V and 4 bases from J, the gap between germline ends came to 15 bases. This CDR3 region has 15 residues. 60 Vbeta and 13 Jbeta primers were used in PCR. Profiled with immunoSEQ multiplex PCR; TCRdb holds only in-frame clones, not every one. The data show roughly 180,000 clones, with under 9.5% seen just once and 1% to 1.5% held by the top ten. J is TRBJ1-3 and V is TRBV7-9, with a weak D call TRBD1 (5 bases). This receptor was obtained from a woman aged 25-40 years in good health and CMV-seropositive. The specimen was PBMCs. CDR3 in DNA: TGTGCCAGCAGCACAGGCCAGTATTGGGGAAACACCATATATTTT. It translates to CASSTGQYWGNTIYF.